This section outlines one T cell receptor (beta chain) sequence together with its context. This clone has just a few counts. What antigen it recognizes has not been identified. No quality values exist for individual bases; no much larger clone is one base distant. The data stem from a study of PD-L1 blockade in urothelial cancer (dated by TCRdb to about 2017). Context from the whole study: Therapy was started around 2014 for all patients, and atezolizumab 1,200 mg was administered intravenously every 3 weeks. About 85% of the 29 patients were males with bladder-origin urothelial cancer, and about 65% of the roughly 30 reported a prior smoking history. Patients had an ECOG performance status of 0 or 1 and had received between 0 and 3 prior chemotherapy regimens. Tumor samples gave a median of approximately 1,400 T cells and more than 850 unique TCRs, with a median clonality of about 0.089 and T cell proportion of 0.097 to 0.1. An exploratory multi-omic analysis was conducted of the somatic, immune and clinical correlates of response to PD-L1 blockade with atezolizumab in urothelial cancer. Pretreatment tumor samples, along with matched peripheral blood serially collected before and after atezolizumab treatment, were subjected to TCR sequencing. Durable clinical benefit was defined as a progression-free survival longer than 6 months, and TCR features were additionally tested against progression-free survival and overall survival. In the same patients who had TCR sequencing, pretreatment tumors also underwent whole exome sequencing and RNA sequencing. About 10 patients achieved durable clinical benefit and approximately 20 did not. Under 30 patients had pretreatment blood TCR-seq, approximately 24 had at least one posttreatment blood collection, and approximately 24 had tumor TCR-seq. Tumors from two patients failed quality control and three patients lacked available tumor, so five were excluded from tumor TCR analyses.

Synthetic TCR analog templates were spiked into each PCR so that absolute template abundance could be estimated from read counts. In FFPE tumors, housekeeping genes were amplified and quantified to estimate usable DNA and calculate T cell fraction. TCRbeta CDR3 regions were amplified from genomic DNA with bias-controlled V and J gene primers using the immunoSEQ assay. Sequencing of rearranged TCRbeta segments was performed at approximately 20X coverage. On the study's bioinformatics: Clustering was used to correct sequencing errors, and CDR3s were annotated against IMGT so that V, D and J genes could be assigned. Only productive TCRbeta rearrangements were used in downstream analyses, excluding out-of-frame or stop-codon sequences. Clonality was calculated as one minus the Shannon entropy normalized by the log of the number of unique productive sequences. Clones differing between time points or between blood and tumor were identified using Fisher's exact test with Benjamini-Hochberg correction, with an adjusted p below 0.01 applied as the threshold. This is the immuneACCESS table as TCRdb keeps it, with only in-frame sequences that have V and J called. A part of the clones is gone; compared with another copy, unresolved V genes explain less than half, and the rest is unexplained. V and J calls and clone size are copied from that table; D and trimming were computed from the DNA. Across this sample there are about 35,000 clones, with roughly a third seen only once. In total, the top ten clones hold around 10% of the sample.

General findings and caveats noted by the study authors: The proportion of tumor-infiltrating T lymphocytes was higher in patients with durable benefit (n ≈ 23, Mann-Whitney p = 0.047). At 3 weeks after the start of treatment, tumor-associated TCR clones in peripheral blood had expanded more in patients with durable benefit (n of about 21, p = 0.022). The tumor samples were FFPE, were not collected immediately before treatment, and were limited to one sample per patient, so heterogeneity may have been missed. Because the sample size was small (n ≈ 27) and many exploratory analyses were performed, the results are intended to be hypothesis-generating.

V lost 2 bases and J lost 4 bases, and the count of bases not matched to a germline gene is 4. As encoded in the germline V gene, CDR1 is MNHGY while CDR2 is SAAAGT. The CDR3 runs 14 residues from the cysteine to the phenylalanine. The entry retains the CDR3 DNA only, 42 bases that are in frame from base 1. Reading the label with the study, this specimen's time point is: pretreatment tumor sample. A total of around 30 patients with locally advanced or metastatic urothelial carcinoma, treated at Memorial Sloan Kettering on a trial protocol, made up the cohort. Every piece of tumor tissue used for sequencing was obtained before atezolizumab dosing. The Qiagen DNeasy Blood extraction kit was used to purify genomic DNA from total PBMCs and from tumor samples.

This sample comprised tumor tissue, obtained before atezolizumab (anti-PD-L1) treatment. This sequence originates from a man in his sixties with urothelial cancer. Rearrangement joined TRBV6-8 to TRBJ2-5; TRBD2 lines up with 7 middle nucleotides. The CDR3 loop reads CASSYRPGGETQYF. The sequenced DNA is TGTGCCAGCAGTTACCGCCCGGGAGGAGAGACCCAGTACTTC.